These 7 T cell receptor beta chains were all obtained from the same sample, sequenced in a study of radiotherapy plus CTLA-4 blockade in lung cancer. Measured with immunoSEQ multiplex PCR; TCRdb has only the in-frame clones, and not every one. This table holds under 65,000 clones, about 80% found once. The sequencing here drew on peripheral blood, taken from a patient treated with radiotherapy plus ipilimumab. The receptors were sampled from a human donor with non-small cell lung cancer whose response to radiotherapy plus ipilimumab could not be evaluated.

The table lists this clone with a few counts. The genes are TRBV5-6 and TRBJ1-2; TRBD1 is a possible D gene (5 bases). The CDR3 sequence is 12 residues long. CDR1 is SGHDT and CDR2 is YYEEEE in the germline V gene. V gave up 2 bases and J gave up 8 bases, with 10 bases separating them. In nucleotides, the CDR3 is TGTGCCAGCAGCTTCAGGGTGAACGGCTACACCTTC. This codes for CASSFRVNGYTF.

The chain uses TRBV5-6 and TRBJ1-6; D gene ambiguous. The V end was cut by 3 bases, the J end by 8 bases, with 15 bases between. This CDR3 has 15 amino acids. CDR1 and CDR2 from the germline V gene are SGHDT and YYEEEE. CDR3 coding DNA: TGTGCCAGCAGCTCTTTGGAGGGAGCCTATTCACCCCTCCACTTT. Its protein product is CASSSLEGAYSPLHF.

For the CDR3, the DNA is TGTGCCAGCAGCCTCAGCGGGGGGGCCCCAGATACGCAGTATTTT. Residues: CASSLSGGAPDTQYF. This chain joins TRBV9 and TRBJ2-3; 10 nucleotides line up with TRBD2. V gave up 4 bases and J gave up 4 bases; unmatched junction bases: 6. The CDR3 contains 15 residues. The germline CDR1 and CDR2 sequences are SGDLS and YYNGEE.

In DNA, the CDR3 is TGTGCCAGCAGCGTAGATACGGGGGAAACCTACGAGCAGTACTTC. This gives the protein CASSVDTGETYEQYF. The V and J genes are TRBV9 and TRBJ2-7; D is possibly TRBD2 (6 bases). The ends were cut back, 0 bases at V and 2 bases at J, with 12 bases in the middle. CDR1 and CDR2 (germline): SGDLS, YYNGEE. CDR3 length: 15 amino acids.

This chain links TRBV27 with TRBJ2-7, with D perhaps matching TRBD1 (5 bases). Trimming shortened V by 5 bases and J by 3 bases, and 14 bases separated the two germline ends. The CDR3 contains 14 residues. Germline V gene sequence: CDR1 MNHEY, CDR2 SMNVEV (reference sequence). Written as DNA, the CDR3 is TGTGCCAGCAGTCCCCTCCCGACAGACTACGAGCAGTACTTC. As protein: CASSPLPTDYEQYF.

This chain connects TRBV5-1 to TRBJ2-1; the match to TRBD1 covers 7 bases. Germline V lookup: CDR1 SGHRS, CDR2 YFSETQ. V shed 4 bases and J 1 base; nucleotides not matched to a gene: 5. This CDR3 contains 15 residues. The CDR3 nucleotides read TGCGCCAGCAGCCAATTCAGGGGGTCCTACAATGAGCAGTTCTTC. This translates into CASSQFRGSYNEQFF.

This clone was observed many times. This sequence joins TRBV4-3 and TRBJ2-7; 9 nucleotides align to TRBD1. The V gene end was trimmed by 5 bases and the J gene end by 7 bases; junction bases not matched to a gene: 6. Germline V gene data show CDR1 as LGHNA and CDR2 as YSLEER. There are 13 residues in the CDR3. The CDR3 DNA reads as TGCGCCAGCAGCTTGGGACAGGGTTTGGAGCAGTACTTC. The encoded protein is CASSLGQGLEQYF.